This entry is about one T cell receptor (beta chain). CDR1 MNHEY and CDR2 SMNVEV come from the germline V gene (reference sequence). The CDR3 is 17 amino acids. Trimming took 3 bases from V and 2 from J; bases not matched to a gene: 7. The data were obtained in a study of radiation and T cells in renal cell carcinoma. Specified time point: blood 2 weeks post-SBRT. Treatment described: 15 Gy SBRT to primary tumor, nephrectomy 4 weeks later. Method: immunoSEQ multiplex PCR; TCRdb's copy keeps in-frame clones and lacks some. The data hold 100,000 to 150,000 clones, with around 80% observed a single time. Specimen: blood, collected from a patient whose treatment included radiotherapy and nephrectomy. This TCR derives from a man in his fifties with renal cell carcinoma. The V and J genes are TRBV27 and TRBJ2-3; 11 positions match TRBD2. CDR3 in amino acids: CASSFDPGLADTDTQYF. DNA for the CDR3: TGTGCCAGCAGTTTCGACCCGGGACTAGCGGACACAGATACGCAGTATTTT.